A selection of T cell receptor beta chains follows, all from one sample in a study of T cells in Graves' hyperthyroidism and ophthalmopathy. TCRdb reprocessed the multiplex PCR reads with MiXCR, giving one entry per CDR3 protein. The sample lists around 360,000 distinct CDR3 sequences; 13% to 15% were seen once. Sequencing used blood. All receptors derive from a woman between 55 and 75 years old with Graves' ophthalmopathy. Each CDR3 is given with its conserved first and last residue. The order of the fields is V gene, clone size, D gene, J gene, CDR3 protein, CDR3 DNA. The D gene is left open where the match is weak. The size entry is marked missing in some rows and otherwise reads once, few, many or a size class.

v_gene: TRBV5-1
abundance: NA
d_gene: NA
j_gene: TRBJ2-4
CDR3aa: CASSLGTSGNIQYF
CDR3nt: TGCGCCAGCAGCTTGGGGACCAGCGGGAACATTCAGTACTTC

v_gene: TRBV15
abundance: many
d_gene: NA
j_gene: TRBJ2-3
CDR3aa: CATSSARSENTQYF
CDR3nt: TGTGCCACCAGCAGCGCGCGTTCAGAAAATACGCAGTATTTT

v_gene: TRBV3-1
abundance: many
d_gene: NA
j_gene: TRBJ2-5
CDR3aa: CASSQDGRVRETQYF
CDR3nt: TGTGCCAGCAGCCAAGATGGCCGGGTACGTGAGACCCAGTACTTC

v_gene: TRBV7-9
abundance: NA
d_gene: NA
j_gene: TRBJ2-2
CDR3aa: CASSLTGGRSGELFF
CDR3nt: TGTGCCAGCAGCTTAACCGGGGGAAGGTCCGGGGAGCTGTTTTTT

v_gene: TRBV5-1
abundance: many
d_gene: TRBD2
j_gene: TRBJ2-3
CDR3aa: CASSLAGATDTQYF
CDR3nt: TGTGCCAGCAGCCTAGCGGGAGCCACAGATACGCAGTATTTT

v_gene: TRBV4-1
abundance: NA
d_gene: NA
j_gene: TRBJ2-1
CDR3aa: CASSQARGNEQFF
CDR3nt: TGCGCCAGCAGCCAAGCAAGGGGTAATGAGCAGTTCTTC

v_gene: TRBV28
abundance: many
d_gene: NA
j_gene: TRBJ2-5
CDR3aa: CASSTSETQYF
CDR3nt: TGTGCCAGCAGTACTTCAGAGACCCAGTACTTC

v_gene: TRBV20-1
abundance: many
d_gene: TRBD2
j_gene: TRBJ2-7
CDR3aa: CSASPTSGTTYEQYF
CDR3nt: TGCAGTGCTAGCCCCACTAGCGGGACGACCTACGAGCAGTACTTC

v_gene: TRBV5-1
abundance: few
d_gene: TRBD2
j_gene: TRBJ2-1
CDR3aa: CASSLALAGEVGLYNEQFF
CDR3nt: TGCGCCAGCAGCTTGGCATTAGCGGGAGAAGTTGGCCTCTACAATGAGCAGTTCTTC

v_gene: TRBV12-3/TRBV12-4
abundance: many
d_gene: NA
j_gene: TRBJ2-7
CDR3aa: CASSPGRLAYEQYF
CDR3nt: TGTGCCAGCAGTCCGGGACGGCTAGCCTACGAGCAGTACTTC

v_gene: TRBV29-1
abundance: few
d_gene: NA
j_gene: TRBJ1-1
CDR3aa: CSVKETANTEAFF
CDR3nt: TGCAGCGTTAAAGAAACAGCTAACACTGAAGCTTTCTTT

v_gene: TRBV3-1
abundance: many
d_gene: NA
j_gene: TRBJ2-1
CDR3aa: CASSQDAGSAEQFF
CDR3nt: TGTGCCAGCAGCCAAGATGCCGGGAGCGCTGAGCAGTTCTTC

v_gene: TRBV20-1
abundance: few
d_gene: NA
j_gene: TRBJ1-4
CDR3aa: CSAPGRREEKLFF
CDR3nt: TGCAGTGCCCCGGGCCGGAGGGAGGAAAAACTGTTTTTT

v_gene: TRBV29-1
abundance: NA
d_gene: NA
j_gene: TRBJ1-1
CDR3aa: CSAVRGATEAFF
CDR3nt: TGCAGCGCCGTACGGGGGGCGACTGAAGCTTTCTTT

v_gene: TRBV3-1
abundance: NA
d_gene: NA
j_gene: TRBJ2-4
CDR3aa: CASSQPYPKNIQYF
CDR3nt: TGTGCCAGCAGCCAGCCCTATCCGAAAAACATTCAGTACTTC

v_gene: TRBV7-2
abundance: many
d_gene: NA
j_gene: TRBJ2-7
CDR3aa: CASSLGGHVREQYF
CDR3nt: TGTGCCAGCAGCTTAGGTGGCCATGTCCGGGAGCAGTACTTC

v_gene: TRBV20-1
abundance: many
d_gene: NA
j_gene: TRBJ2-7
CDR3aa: CSARGEGSREQYF
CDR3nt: TGCAGTGCCAGGGGTGAGGGGTCAAGAGAGCAGTACTTC

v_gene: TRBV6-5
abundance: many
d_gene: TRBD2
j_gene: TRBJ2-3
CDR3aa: CASSYFGLAGNTDTQYF
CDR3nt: TGTGCCAGCAGTTACTTCGGACTAGCGGGAAACACAGATACGCAGTATTTT

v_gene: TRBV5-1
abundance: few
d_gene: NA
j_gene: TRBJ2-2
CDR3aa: CASSPGTGINTGELFF
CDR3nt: TGCGCCAGCAGCCCGGGAACGGGGATAAACACCGGGGAGCTGTTTTTT

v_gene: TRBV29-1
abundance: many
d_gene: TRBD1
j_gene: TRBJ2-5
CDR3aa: CSVAGQVQETQYF
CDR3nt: TGCAGCGTTGCCGGACAGGTACAAGAGACCCAGTACTTC

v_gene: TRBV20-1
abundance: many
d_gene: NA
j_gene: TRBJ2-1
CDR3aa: CSASFGSEYNEQFF
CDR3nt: TGCAGTGCTAGTTTTGGTAGCGAGTACAATGAGCAGTTCTTC

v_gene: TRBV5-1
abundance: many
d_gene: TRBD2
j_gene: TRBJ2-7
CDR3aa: CASSPGTSGVYEQYF
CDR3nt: TGCGCCAGCAGCCCGGGGACTAGCGGAGTCTACGAGCAGTACTTC

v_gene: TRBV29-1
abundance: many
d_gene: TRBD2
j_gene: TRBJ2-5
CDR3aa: CSVVVSPGGTQYF
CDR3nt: TGCAGCGTTGTTGTCTCCCCGGGGGGGACCCAGTACTTC

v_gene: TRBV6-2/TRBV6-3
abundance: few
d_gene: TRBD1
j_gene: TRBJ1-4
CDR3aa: CASSYGTGDPREKLFF
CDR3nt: TGTGCCAGCAGTTACGGGACAGGCGATCCGAGGGAAAAACTGTTTTTT

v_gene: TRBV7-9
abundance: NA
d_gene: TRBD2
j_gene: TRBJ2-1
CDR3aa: CASSLGAGFNEQFF
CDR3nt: TGTGCCAGCAGCTTGGGAGCGGGATTCAATGAGCAGTTCTTC

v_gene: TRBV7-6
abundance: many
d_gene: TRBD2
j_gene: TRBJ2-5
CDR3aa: CASSLTGGSGETQYF
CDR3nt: TGTGCCAGCAGCTTAACGGGAGGGTCGGGGGAGACCCAGTACTTC

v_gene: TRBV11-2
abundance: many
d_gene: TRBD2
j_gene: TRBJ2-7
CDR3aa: CASSISGGASYEQYF
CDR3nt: TGTGCCAGCAGCATTAGCGGGGGGGCATCCTACGAGCAGTACTTC

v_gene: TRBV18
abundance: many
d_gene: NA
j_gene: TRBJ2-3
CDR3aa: CASSPRDTDTQYF
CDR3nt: TGTGCCAGCTCACCACGGGACACAGATACGCAGTATTTT

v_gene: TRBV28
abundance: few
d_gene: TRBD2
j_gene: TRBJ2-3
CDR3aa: CASSSSGRDTQYF
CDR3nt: TGTGCCAGCAGTTCCAGCGGGAGAGATACGCAGTATTTT

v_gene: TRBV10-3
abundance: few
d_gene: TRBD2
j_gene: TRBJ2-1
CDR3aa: CAISETLSGKPSNEQFF
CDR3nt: TGTGCCATCAGTGAGACCCTTAGCGGGAAACCAAGTAATGAGCAGTTCTTC

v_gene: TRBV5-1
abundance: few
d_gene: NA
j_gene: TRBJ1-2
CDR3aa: CASSSETGWGGYTF
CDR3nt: TGCGCCAGCAGCTCGGAGACAGGTTGGGGTGGCTACACCTTC

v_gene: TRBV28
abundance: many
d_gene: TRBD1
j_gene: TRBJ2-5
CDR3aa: CASRDRGKETQYF
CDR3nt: TGTGCCAGCCGGGACAGGGGCAAAGAGACCCAGTACTTC

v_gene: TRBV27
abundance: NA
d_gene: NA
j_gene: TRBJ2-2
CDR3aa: CASTPLGTLNTGELFF
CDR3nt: TGTGCCAGCACCCCCCTCGGGACTCTGAACACCGGGGAGCTGTTTTTT

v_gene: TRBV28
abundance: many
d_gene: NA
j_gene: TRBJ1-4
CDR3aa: CASSLPARGRPNEKLFF
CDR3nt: TGTGCCAGCAGTTTACCTGCTCGTGGTCGGCCTAATGAAAAACTGTTTTTT

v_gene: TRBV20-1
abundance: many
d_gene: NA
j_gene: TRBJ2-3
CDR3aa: CSASRARGGNTDTQYF
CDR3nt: TGCAGTGCTAGTCGGGCAAGGGGGGGGAACACAGATACGCAGTATTTT

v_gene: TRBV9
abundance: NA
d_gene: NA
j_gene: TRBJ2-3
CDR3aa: CASSGRAGRIPSTDTQYF
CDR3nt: TGTGCCAGCAGCGGGCGGGCAGGACGGATTCCTAGCACAGATACGCAGTATTTT

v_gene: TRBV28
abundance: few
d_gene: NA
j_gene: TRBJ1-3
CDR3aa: CASSSTAIGNTIYF
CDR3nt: TGTGCCAGCAGTTCTACAGCGATAGGAAACACCATATATTTT

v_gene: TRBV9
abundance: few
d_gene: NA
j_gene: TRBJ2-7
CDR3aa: CASSRDEPGGHSAYEQYF
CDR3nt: TGTGCCAGCAGCCGTGATGAGCCCGGGGGTCATTCCGCCTACGAGCAGTACTTC

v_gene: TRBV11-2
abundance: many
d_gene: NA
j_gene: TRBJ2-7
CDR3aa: CASSLEGPGFYEQYF
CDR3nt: TGTGCCAGCAGCTTAGAAGGTCCAGGGTTCTACGAGCAGTACTTC

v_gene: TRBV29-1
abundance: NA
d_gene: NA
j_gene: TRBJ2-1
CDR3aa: CSVETTGVYNEQFF
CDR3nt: TGCAGCGTTGAAACCACCGGGGTCTACAATGAGCAGTTCTTC

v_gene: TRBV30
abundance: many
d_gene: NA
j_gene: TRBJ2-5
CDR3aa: CAWSSRNPQETQYF
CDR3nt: TGTGCCTGGAGTTCACGGAACCCCCAAGAGACCCAGTACTTC

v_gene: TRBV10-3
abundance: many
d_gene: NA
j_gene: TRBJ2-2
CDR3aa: CATNGQGDTGELFF
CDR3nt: TGTGCCACAAACGGCCAGGGCGACACCGGGGAGCTGTTTTTT

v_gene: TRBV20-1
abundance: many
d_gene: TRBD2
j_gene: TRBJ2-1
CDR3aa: CSATRGLAGLVEQFF
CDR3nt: TGCAGTGCAACTCGCGGGCTAGCGGGTCTTGTTGAGCAGTTCTTC

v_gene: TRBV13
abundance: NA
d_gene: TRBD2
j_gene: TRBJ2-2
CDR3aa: CASSYRIAGGKTGELFF
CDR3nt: TGTGCCAGCAGCTACCGAATAGCGGGAGGAAAAACCGGGGAGCTGTTTTTT

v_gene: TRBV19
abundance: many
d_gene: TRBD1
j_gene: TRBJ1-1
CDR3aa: CASSDRGRLMNTEAFF
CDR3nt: TGTGCCAGTAGTGACAGGGGCCGACTGATGAACACTGAAGCTTTCTTT

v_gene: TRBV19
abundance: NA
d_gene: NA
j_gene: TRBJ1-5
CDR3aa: CASYSGNQPQHF
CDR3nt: TGTGCCAGCTACTCAGGGAATCAGCCCCAGCATTTT

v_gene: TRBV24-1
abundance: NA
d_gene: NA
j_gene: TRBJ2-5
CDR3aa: CATQSGKTQYF
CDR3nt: TGTGCCACCCAGTCGGGGAAGACCCAGTACTTC

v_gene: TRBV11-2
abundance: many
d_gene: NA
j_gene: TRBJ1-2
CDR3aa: CASSSARVGGTSYGYTF
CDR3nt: TGTGCCAGCAGCAGTGCGCGGGTGGGAGGAACGAGCTATGGCTACACCTTC

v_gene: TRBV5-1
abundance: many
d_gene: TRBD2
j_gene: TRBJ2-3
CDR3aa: CASSLGTSGRSGDTQYF
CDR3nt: TGCGCCAGCAGCTTGGGAACTAGCGGGAGGAGTGGAGATACGCAGTATTTT

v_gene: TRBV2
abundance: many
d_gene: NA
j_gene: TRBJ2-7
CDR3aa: CASSEIIGGEQYF
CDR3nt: TGTGCCAGCAGTGAAATAATAGGGGGCGAGCAGTACTTC

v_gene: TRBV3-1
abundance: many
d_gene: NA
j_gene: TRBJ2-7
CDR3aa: CASSLAIPTGAYEQYF
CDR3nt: TGTGCCAGCAGCCTAGCCATCCCCACAGGAGCCTACGAGCAGTACTTC